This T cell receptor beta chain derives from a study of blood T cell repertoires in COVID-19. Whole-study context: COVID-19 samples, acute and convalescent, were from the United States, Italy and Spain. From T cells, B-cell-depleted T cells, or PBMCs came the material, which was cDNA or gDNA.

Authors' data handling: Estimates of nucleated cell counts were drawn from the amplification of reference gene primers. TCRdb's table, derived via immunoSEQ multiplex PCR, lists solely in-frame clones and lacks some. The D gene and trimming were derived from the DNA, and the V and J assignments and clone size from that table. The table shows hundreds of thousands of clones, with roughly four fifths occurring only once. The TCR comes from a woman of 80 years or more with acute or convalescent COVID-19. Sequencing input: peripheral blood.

The CDR3, as DNA: TGTGCCAGCAGCGAATCCGACAGGTTTAATTCACCCCTCCACTTT. Translated, it gives CASSESDRFNSPLHF. This chain joins TRBV9 and TRBJ1-6, with a possible D match to TRBD1 (6 bases). The CDR3 extends over 15 amino acids. V dropped 3 bases and J dropped 6 bases, with 13 bases sitting between them. Per germline, CDR1 SGDLS and CDR2 YYNGEE. The full variable domain, in which reference TRBV9 and TRBJ1-6 provide the parts outside the CDR3, is DSGVTQTPKHLITATGQRVTLRCSPRSGDLSVYWYQQSLDQGLQFLIQYYNGEERAKGNILERFSAQQFPDLHSELNLSSLELGDSALYFCASSESDRFNSPLHFGNGTRLTVT.